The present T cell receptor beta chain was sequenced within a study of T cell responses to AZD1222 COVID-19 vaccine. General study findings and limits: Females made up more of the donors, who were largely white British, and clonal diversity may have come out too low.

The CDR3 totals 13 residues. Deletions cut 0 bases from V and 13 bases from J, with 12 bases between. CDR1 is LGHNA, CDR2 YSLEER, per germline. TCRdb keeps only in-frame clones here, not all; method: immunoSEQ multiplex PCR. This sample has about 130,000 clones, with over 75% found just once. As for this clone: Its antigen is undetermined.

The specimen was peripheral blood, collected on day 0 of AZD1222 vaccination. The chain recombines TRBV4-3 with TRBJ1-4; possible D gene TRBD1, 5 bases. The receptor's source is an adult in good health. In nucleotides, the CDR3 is TGCGCCAGCAGCCAAGATCTGGGAAGGGGACTGTTTTTT. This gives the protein CASSQDLGRGLFF.